Below, 22 T cell receptor beta chains from the same sample are listed, as sequenced in a study of T cell clusters in autoimmune cytopenias. Each sample's input was roughly 270 ng genomic DNA, 38,000 or so genome equivalents. TRB was amplified by touch-down multiplex PCR, primer pools A and B combined. TCRdb processed the multiplex PCR reads again and assigns one entry to each CDR3 protein, with no DNA. The listing records 9,500 to 15,000 distinct CDR3 sequences. This sample also appeared in a second study, on T cell repertoires in aging, cancer and after chemotherapy.

The sequencing sample was made of peripheral blood. These receptors came from a human donor in good health.

The genes are TRBV12-3 or TRBV12-4 and TRBJ2-1; TCRdb selects TRBD1, and the lack of DNA leaves this call unchecked. This CDR3 region has 15 residues. The CDR3 is CASSPALGRGNEQFF.

CDR3: CASSHQTGAEAFF. The J gene is TRBJ1-1, the V gene TRBV4-2; TCRdb's assignment of TRBD1 cannot be checked, as there is no DNA. Germline CDR1 reads LGHNA; CDR2 reads YNFKEQ. The CDR3 is 13 amino acids.

This clonotype is deemed medium-sized (0.01 to 0.1%) by its frequency. The gene calls are TRBV19 and TRBJ1-3; as DNA is missing, the TRBD1 call by TCRdb cannot be tested. Germline loops: CDR1 LNHDA, CDR2 SQIVND (reference sequence). This CDR3 has 15 amino acids. CDR3 region: CASSIIGGDGNTIYF.

The chain carries TRBV18 and TRBJ2-1. This CDR3 region has 14 residues. Germline CDR1 and CDR2: KGHSH and LQKENI. CDR3: CASSPGQITGWQFF.

V is TRBV5-5 and J is TRBJ2-2. The CDR3 has 11 residues. From germline, CDR1 is SGHKS and CDR2 YYEKEE (reference sequence). The CDR3 sequence: CASSLPGELFF.

J is TRBJ2-1 and V is TRBV30; checking the TCRdb D call of TRBD1 is not possible without DNA. The CDR3 covers 15 residues. Germline V lookup: CDR1 GTSNPN, CDR2 SVGIG (reference sequence). The CDR3: CAWSLGTGFNNEQFF. Drawing the rest from reference TRBV30 and TRBJ2-1, the complete variable domain is SQTIHQWPATLVQPVGSPLSLECTVEGTSNPNLYWYRQAAGRGLQLLFYSVGIGQISSEVPQNLSASRPQDRQFILSSKKLLLSDSGFYLCAWSLGTGFNNEQFFGPGTRLTVL.

The rearrangement links TRBV10-3 to TRBJ2-1; TCRdb picks TRBD2, but there is no DNA to check that call. The CDR3 is 17 residues long. Germline assignment: CDR1 ENHRY and CDR2 SYGVKD. The CDR3 sequence is CAISGPGGTSGIHEQFF.

This rearrangement joins TRBV6-2 or TRBV6-3 to TRBJ2-7; the D call of TRBD1 rests on TCRdb alone, since no DNA is present to check it. The CDR3 totals 13 residues. Germline-derived CDR1 and CDR2 are MNHEY and SVGEGT. The CDR3 loop is CASSYDTGEEQYF.

J is TRBJ1-4 and V is TRBV7-9; without DNA, the TCRdb call of TRBD1 cannot be checked. The CDR3 runs to 17 residues. Germline loops: CDR1 SEHNR, CDR2 FQNEAQ (reference sequence). The CDR3 is CASSPGTGGKRDEKLFF.

The rearrangement links TRBV13 to TRBJ2-3; the D call of TRBD2 rests on TCRdb alone, since no DNA is present to check it. CDR3 size: 18 residues. The V gene's germline CDR1 is PRHDT and CDR2 FYEKMQ (reference sequence). The CDR3 is CASSLRTSGGLSTDTQYF.

This sequence joins TRBV5-1 and TRBJ1-1; TCRdb's D call, TRBD1, is unchecked because there is no DNA. The germline CDR1 and CDR2 sequences are SGHRS and YFSETQ. The CDR3 loop spans 13 amino acids. The CDR3: CASRSTENTEAFF.

The chain links TRBV5-4 to TRBJ2-2; TCRdb indicates TRBD2, and absent DNA this call remains unverified. The CDR3 covers 16 residues. Germline-derived CDR1 and CDR2 are SGHNT and YYREEE (reference sequence). The CDR3 here is CASSLGLAGHTGELFF.

This chain links TRBV10-3 with TRBJ2-7; TCRdb indicates TRBD2, and absent DNA this call remains unverified. CDR3 length: 17 amino acids. Germline CDR1 and CDR2: ENHRY and SYGVKD. CDR3 in amino acids: CAISEGSWTGSSYEQYF.

The V and J genes are TRBV6-1 and TRBJ1-5; TCRdb proposes TRBD1, but this gene call is untestable without DNA. Germline CDR1 MNHNS, CDR2 SASEGT. This CDR3 comprises 17 residues. The CDR3 loop reads CASSSWDSLRGNQPQHF.

This clonotype is medium-sized (0.01 to 0.1%) by frequency. The chain uses TRBV6-2 or TRBV6-3 and TRBJ2-2. This CDR3 has 13 residues. Germline V gene sequence: CDR1 MNHEY, CDR2 SVGEGT. The CDR3 protein is CASSYSENGELFF.

The chain carries TRBV18 and TRBJ2-7; the D call from TCRdb, TRBD1, cannot be confirmed without DNA. The CDR3 loop spans 15 amino acids. The germline gives CDR1 KGHSH, CDR2 LQKENI. The CDR3 is CASSPPRAGLKEQYF.

The CDR3 protein is CASSLEGTGYSYGYTF. The chain carries TRBV7-2 and TRBJ1-2; absent DNA, TCRdb's TRBD1 call cannot be checked. The length of the CDR3 is 16 residues. CDR1 and CDR2 (germline): SGHTA, FQGNSA. Full variable domain (outside the CDR3, taken from reference TRBV7-2 and TRBJ1-2): GAGVSQSPSNKVTEKGKDVELRCDPISGHTALYWYRQSLGQGLEFLIYFQGNSAPDKSGLPSDRFSAERTGGSVSTLTIQRTQQEDSAVYLCASSLEGTGYSYGYTFGSGTRLTVV.

The rearrangement uses TRBV6-4 and TRBJ2-3; the TRBD2 assignment by TCRdb is unverifiable without DNA. Germline loops: CDR1 MRHNA, CDR2 SNTAGT. This CDR3 region has 15 residues. The CDR3 loop is CASSAGTALTDTQYF.

V usage is TRBV20-1 and J usage is TRBJ2-3; as DNA is missing, the TRBD2 call by TCRdb cannot be tested. Germline V gene lookup returns CDR1 DFQATT and CDR2 SNEGSKA (reference sequence). This CDR3 is 15 amino acids long. The CDR3 loop reads CSASRSSGSTDTQYF.

The rearrangement joins TRBV5-1 to TRBJ2-3; TCRdb calls TRBD1, which cannot be checked without DNA. Germline CDR1 and CDR2: SGHRS and YFSETQ. This CDR3 is 14 amino acids long. The CDR3 loop reads CASHRAGDPDTQYF. The full variable domain, with the rest looked up from reference TRBV5-1 and TRBJ2-3, is KAGVTQTPRYLIKTRGQQVTLSCSPISGHRSVSWYQQTPGQGLQFLFEYFSETQRNKGNFPGRFSGRQFSNSRSEMNVSTLELGDSALYLCASHRAGDPDTQYFGPGTRLTVL.

This clonotype is identified as medium-sized (0.01 to 0.1%) from frequency. The CDR3 protein is CSVAARVADTQYF. The V and J genes are TRBV29-1 and TRBJ2-3; TCRdb indicates TRBD1, and absent DNA this call remains unverified. The CDR3 loop spans 13 amino acids. Germline V CDR1 and CDR2: SQVTM, ANQGSEA.

This chain's CDR3 is CASSTGPHGGNTEAFF. The chain employs TRBV19 and TRBJ1-1; TCRdb returns TRBD1, unconfirmable since there is no DNA. CDR1 and CDR2 (germline): LNHDA, SQIVND (reference sequence). The CDR3 is made up of 16 amino acids. The full variable domain, its missing parts supplied by reference TRBV19 and TRBJ1-1, is DGGITQSPKYLFRKEGQNVTLSCEQNLNHDAMYWYRQDPGQGLRLIYYSQIVNDFQKGDIAEGYSVSREKKESFPLTVTSAQKNPTAFYLCASSTGPHGGNTEAFFGQGTRLTVV.